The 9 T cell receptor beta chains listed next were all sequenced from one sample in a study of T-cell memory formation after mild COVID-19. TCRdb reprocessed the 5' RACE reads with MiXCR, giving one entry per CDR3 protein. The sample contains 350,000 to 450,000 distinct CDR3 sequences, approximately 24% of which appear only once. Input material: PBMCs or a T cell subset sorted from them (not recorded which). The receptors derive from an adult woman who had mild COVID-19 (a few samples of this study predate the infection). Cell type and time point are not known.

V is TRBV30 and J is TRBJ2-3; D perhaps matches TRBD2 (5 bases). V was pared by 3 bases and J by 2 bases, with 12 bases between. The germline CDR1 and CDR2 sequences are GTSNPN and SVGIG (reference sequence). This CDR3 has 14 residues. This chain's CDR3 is CAWRSGYYTDTQYF. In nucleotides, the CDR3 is TGTGCCTGGAGATCGGGATATTACACAGATACGCAGTATTTT. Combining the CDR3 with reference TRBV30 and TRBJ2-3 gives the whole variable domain SQTIHQWPATLVQPVGSPLSLECTVEGTSNPNLYWYRQAAGRGLQLLFYSVGIGQISSEVPQNLSASRPQDRQFILSSKKLLLSDSGFYLCAWRSGYYTDTQYFGPGTRLTVL.

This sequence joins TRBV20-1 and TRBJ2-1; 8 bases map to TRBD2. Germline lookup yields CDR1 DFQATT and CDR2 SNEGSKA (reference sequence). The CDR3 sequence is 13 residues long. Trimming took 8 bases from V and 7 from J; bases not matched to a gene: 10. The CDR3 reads CSTSGTRGNEQFF. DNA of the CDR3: TGCAGTACATCCGGGACTAGGGGGAATGAGCAGTTCTTC.

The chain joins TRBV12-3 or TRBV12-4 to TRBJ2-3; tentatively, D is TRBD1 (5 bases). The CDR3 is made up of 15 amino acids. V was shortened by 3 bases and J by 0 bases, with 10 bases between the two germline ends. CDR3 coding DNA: TGTGCCAGCAGTTTGAGACAGAGTAGCACAGATACGCAGTATTTT. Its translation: CASSLRQSSTDTQYF.

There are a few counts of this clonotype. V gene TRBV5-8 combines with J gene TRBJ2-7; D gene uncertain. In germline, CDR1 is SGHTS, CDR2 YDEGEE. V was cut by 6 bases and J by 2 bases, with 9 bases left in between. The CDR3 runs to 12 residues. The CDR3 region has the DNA TGTGCCAGCATCCCCTGGGCCTACGAGCAGTACTTC. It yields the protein CASIPWAYEQYF.

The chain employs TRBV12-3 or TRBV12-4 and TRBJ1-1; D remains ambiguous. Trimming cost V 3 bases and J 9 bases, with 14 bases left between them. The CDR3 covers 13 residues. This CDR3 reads CASSLAGASQAFF. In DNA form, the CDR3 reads TGTGCCAGCAGTTTGGCGGGAGCCAGCCAAGCTTTCTTT.

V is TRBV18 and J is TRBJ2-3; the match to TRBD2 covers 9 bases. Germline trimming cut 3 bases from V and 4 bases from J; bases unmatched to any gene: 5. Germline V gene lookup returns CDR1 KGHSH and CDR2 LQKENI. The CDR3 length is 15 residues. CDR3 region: CASSPGTSKADTQYF. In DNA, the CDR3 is TGTGCCAGCTCACCCGGGACTAGCAAAGCAGATACGCAGTATTTT.

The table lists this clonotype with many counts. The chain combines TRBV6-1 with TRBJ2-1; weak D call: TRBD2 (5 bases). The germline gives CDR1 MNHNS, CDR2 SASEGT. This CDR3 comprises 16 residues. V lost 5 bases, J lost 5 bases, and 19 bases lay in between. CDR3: CASSLELGLLNNEQFF. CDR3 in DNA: TGTGCCAGCAGTCTCGAACTTGGACTTCTTAACAATGAGCAGTTCTTC.

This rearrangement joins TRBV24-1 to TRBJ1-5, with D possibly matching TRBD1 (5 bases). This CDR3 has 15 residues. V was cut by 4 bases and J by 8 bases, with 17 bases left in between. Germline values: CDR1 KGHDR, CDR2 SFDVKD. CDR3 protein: CATSEGTFGGEPQHF. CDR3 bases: TGTGCCACCAGTGAGGGGACGTTTGGAGGGGAGCCCCAGCATTTT.

The CDR3 spells CASSHRVSGGTSTDTQYF. DNA of the CDR3: TGTGCCAGCAGCCATCGAGTAAGCGGGGGAACTAGCACAGATACGCAGTATTTT. This chain uses TRBV27 with TRBJ2-3; 8 nucleotides line up with TRBD2. V was pared by 6 bases and J by 0 bases, with 14 bases of the junction left unmatched. CDR1 and CDR2 from the germline V gene are MNHEY and SMNVEV (reference sequence). The length of the CDR3 is 18 residues.